The 10 T cell receptor beta chains below were found in one sample sequenced in a study of blood T cell repertoires in COVID-19. TCRdb keeps only in-frame clones here, not all; method: immunoSEQ multiplex PCR. This table has about 320,000 clones, about nine tenths appearing once. Material for sequencing was PBMCs or T cells enriched from blood (not recorded which). Receptor source: a man between 60 and 75 years old who had recovered from COVID-19.

This chain uses TRBV6-2 or TRBV6-3 with TRBJ2-1, with TRBD2 as a possible D gene (6 bases). Germline CDR1 is MNHEY and CDR2 is SVGEGT. CDR3 length equals 16 residues. Trimming stripped 4 bases from V and 2 bases from J, with 15 bases between. In DNA form, the CDR3 reads TGTGCCAGCAGTTTGTACGGGACTTCCGCCTACAATGAGCAGTTCTTC. It translates to CASSLYGTSAYNEQFF.

The chain uses TRBV28 and TRBJ2-7, with 8 bases fitting TRBD1. The CDR3 runs to 15 residues. Per germline, CDR1 MDHEN and CDR2 SYDVKM. Trimming at V came to 5 bases and at J to 1 base, leaving 7 bases not matched to a gene. CDR3 nucleotides: TGTGCCAGCAGTACTCCCCGACAGGGGTCCTACGAGCAGTACTTC. It codes for CASSTPRQGSYEQYF.

About this clone itself: Other DNA sequences within the sample encode an identical CDR3. The V call is TRBV28, the J call TRBJ1-2, with D maybe TRBD1 (6 bases). V lost 3 bases and J lost 2, with 7 bases in between. The germline V gene encodes CDR1 MDHEN and CDR2 SYDVKM. This CDR3 has 13 residues. CDR3 nucleotide sequence: TGTGCCAGCAGTTTTCAGGGGAACTATGGCTACACCTTC. Translation: CASSFQGNYGYTF.

The genes are TRBV10-3 and TRBJ2-1; the match to TRBD2 covers 7 bases. The CDR3 extends over 15 amino acids. Unmatched junction bases numbered 9, after V lost 6 bases and J lost 4 bases. The V gene's germline CDR1 is ENHRY and CDR2 SYGVKD. The CDR3 region is CAISDGTTGYNEQFF. CDR3 DNA sequence: TGTGCCATCAGCGACGGGACTACCGGGTACAATGAGCAGTTCTTC.

The CDR3 nucleotides are TGCGCCAGCAGCCAGGGGACTAGCGGGAACGCCCGATGGGAGCAGTACTTC. It codes for CASSQGTSGNARWEQYF. The chain links TRBV4-1 to TRBJ2-7; 13 positions agree with TRBD2. Germline V gives CDR1 MGHRA, CDR2 YSYEKL. CDR3 length equals 17 residues. The V and J ends lost 3 bases and 7 bases, in that order; junction bases with no gene match: 12.

The rearrangement uses TRBV9 and TRBJ2-7; 8 bases match TRBD1. Germline CDR1 and CDR2: SGDLS and YYNGEE. J was trimmed by 1 base and V by 3 bases; bases with no gene match: 9. CDR3 length: 16 residues. The chain's CDR3 is CASSAQMGDRSYEQYF. Written as DNA, the CDR3 is TGTGCCAGCAGCGCACAAATGGGGGACAGGTCCTACGAGCAGTACTTC.

V is TRBV4-1 and J is TRBJ1-5, with 8 bases lining up with TRBD1. The CDR3 covers 15 residues. Trimming took 2 bases from V and 4 from J; bases not matched to a gene: 4. Looked up from germline, CDR1 is MGHRA and CDR2 is YSYEKL. CDR3 sequence (DNA): TGCGCCAGCAGCCAAACGGACAGGGAAAATCAGCCCCAGCATTTT. Its translation is CASSQTDRENQPQHF.

Only a few counts were recorded for this clone. The gene calls are TRBV7-9 and TRBJ2-2; D is uncertain. There are 15 residues in the CDR3. Trimming stripped 3 bases from V and 1 base from J, with 9 bases between. CDR1 and CDR2 (germline): SEHNR, FQNEAQ (reference sequence). The CDR3 DNA sequence: TGTGCCAGCAGCTTGCGTCTAGAGAACACCGGGGAGCTGTTTTTT. Its translation is CASSLRLENTGELFF.

Written as DNA, the CDR3 is TGTGCCACCAGTGACCCGGCTGCGGGAGTTAGAGATACGCAGTATTTT. This gives the protein CATSDPAAGVRDTQYF. The chain joins TRBV24-1 to TRBJ2-3; TRBD2 aligns across 7 bases. V gave up 4 bases and J gave up 5 bases; unmatched junction bases: 11. CDR3 length equals 16 residues. Per the germline V gene, CDR1 is KGHDR and CDR2 is SFDVKD.

The rearrangement links TRBV6-4 to TRBJ2-2; 10 nucleotides line up with TRBD2. Germline CDR1 reads MRHNA; CDR2 reads SNTAGT. V trimming: 4 bases; J trimming: 2 bases; junction bases outside the gene matches: 4. The CDR3 has 16 residues. CDR3: CASSVTSGINTGELFF. The DNA for the CDR3 is TGTGCCAGCAGTGTTACTAGCGGGATAAACACCGGGGAGCTGTTTTTT.